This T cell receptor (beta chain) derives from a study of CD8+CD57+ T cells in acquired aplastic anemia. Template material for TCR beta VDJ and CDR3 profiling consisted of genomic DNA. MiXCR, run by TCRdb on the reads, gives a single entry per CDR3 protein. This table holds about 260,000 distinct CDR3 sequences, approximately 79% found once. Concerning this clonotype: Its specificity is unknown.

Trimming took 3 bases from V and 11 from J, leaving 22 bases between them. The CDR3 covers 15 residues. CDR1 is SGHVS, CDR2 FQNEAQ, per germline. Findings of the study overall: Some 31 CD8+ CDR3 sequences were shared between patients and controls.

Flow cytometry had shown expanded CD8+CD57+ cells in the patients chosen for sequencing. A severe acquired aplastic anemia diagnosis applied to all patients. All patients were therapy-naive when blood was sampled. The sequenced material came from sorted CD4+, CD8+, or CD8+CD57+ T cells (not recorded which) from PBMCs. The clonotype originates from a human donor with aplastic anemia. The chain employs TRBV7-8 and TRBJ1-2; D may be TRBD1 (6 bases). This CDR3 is CASSFPPDGTSLYTF. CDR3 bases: TGTGCCAGCAGCTTTCCACCAGACGGGACATCTCTTTACACCTTC.